These 5 T cell receptor beta chains originate from one sample sequenced in a study of vaccination effects on CD4 cells after COVID-19. At the end of nine to ten days of culture, CD4+ T cells were isolated. Two doses of BNT162b2 or mRNA-1273 vaccine were administered to participants. No antigen is known for these receptors. Method: immunoSEQ multiplex PCR; TCRdb's copy keeps in-frame clones and lacks some. Of 66,000 or so clones in the sample, 65% to 80% were seen once. The specimen comprised CD4+ T cells from PBMCs cultured without peptide, sampled after COVID-19 vaccination. These receptors came from a human donor who received a COVID-19 vaccine.

This clone turned up a few times. The J gene is TRBJ1-6, the V gene TRBV4-3; a possible D gene is TRBD1 (6 bases). V lost 1 base and J 7 bases, leaving 14 bases between the germline ends. CDR3 length: 16 residues. Germline V gene data show CDR1 as LGHNA and CDR2 as YSLEER. The CDR3 nucleotides are TGCGCCAGCAGCCAAGGAGTGGGTCAGGGGAATTCACCCCTCCACTTT. Amino acids: CASSQGVGQGNSPLHF.

This chain joins TRBV2 and TRBJ1-5; 8 bases match TRBD1. CDR1 and CDR2 (germline): SNHLY, FYNNEI. The CDR3 is made up of 13 amino acids. The trim removed 6 bases at V and 5 bases at J, leaving 3 bases unmatched. The CDR3 spells CASRRQGHQPQHF. The CDR3 bases are TGTGCCAGCAGGCGACAGGGGCATCAGCCCCAGCATTTT.

This clone turned up a few times. The chain is built from TRBV11-2 and TRBJ2-5, with a possible D match to TRBD1 (6 bases). Trimming left V 5 bases short and J 2 bases short, with 9 bases between. The CDR3 sequence is 13 residues long. The germline gives CDR1 SGHAT, CDR2 FQNNGV. The CDR3 loop is CASSARGQETQYF. CDR3 DNA: TGTGCCAGCAGCGCTAGGGGGCAAGAGACCCAGTACTTC.

The chain recombines TRBV18 with TRBJ2-3; no definite D call. This CDR3 spans 14 amino acids. Looked up from germline, CDR1 is KGHSH and CDR2 is LQKENI. V lost 2 bases and J lost 4, with 10 bases in between. CDR3 sequence: CASSPMKGSDTQYF. The DNA of the CDR3 is TGTGCCAGCTCACCAATGAAGGGATCAGATACGCAGTATTTT.

The gene calls are TRBV18 and TRBJ2-5; 11 bases are shared with TRBD2. The CDR3 is made up of 16 amino acids. V dropped 3 bases and J dropped 2; count of bases not matched to a gene: 5. Germline CDR1 and CDR2: KGHSH and LQKENI. The CDR3 loop reads CASSPGLAGGQETQYF. The CDR3 region has the DNA TGTGCCAGCTCACCCGGACTAGCGGGCGGTCAAGAGACCCAGTACTTC.